This T cell receptor beta chain was profiled in a study of OX40 agonist ivuxolimab in advanced cancers. Overall study: One hepatocellular carcinoma and a couple of cutaneous melanoma patients partially responded.

This CDR3 contains 15 residues. The germline gives CDR1 SGHRS, CDR2 YFSETQ. With 2 bases removed from V and 4 bases from J, the gap between germline ends came to 13 bases. Exclusion applied to patients with autoimmune disease history or systemic immunosuppression. Study outcomes and limitations: Not determined was the antigen specificity of the expanded peripheral T cells. Expanded clones were, on average, more numerous in CD8+ T cells than in CD4+.

Sequenced by immunoSEQ multiplex PCR; TCRdb stores in-frame clones only, minus some. The sample contains approximately 23,000 clones, almost 85% of which appear only once. With respect to this clone: Its target is unknown.

The rearrangement links TRBV5-1 to TRBJ1-5; D not certain. This sequence was found in an adult with an advanced solid tumor such as melanoma, head and neck, liver or kidney cancer. The sequencing here drew on CD4+ or CD8+ T cells sorted from blood, taken in a trial of the OX40 agonist ivuxolimab. CDR3 nucleotide sequence: TGCGCCAGCAGCTTACGGGGTTTGGGTAATCAGCCCCAGCATTTT. Protein sequence: CASSLRGLGNQPQHF.